One TCR beta chain is described in this entry. TCRdb reprocessed the RT-PCR reads via MiXCR and lists one record per CDR3 protein. Of around 200,000 distinct CDR3 sequences detected, 38% appear once; the ten largest clones hold around a tenth. Per germline, CDR1 SGHVS and CDR2 FNYEAQ. The CDR3 has 16 residues. Trimming took off 0 bases at V and 4 bases at J, with 13 bases between the two ends. The data were taken from a study of patients and donors after allogeneic stem cell transplantation. Material: blood, either unsorted or a sorted T cell fraction (not recorded which). This clonotype originated in a human donor who was either an allogeneic HSCT recipient or a stem cell or donor lymphocyte infusion donor (not recorded which). It is not recorded whose cells these are; they may come from a transplant donor. The chain joins TRBV7-6 to TRBJ1-3; no clear D. The CDR3 region is CASSLAGNRGGNTIYF. CDR3 sequence (DNA): TGTGCCAGCAGCTTAGCAGGGAACCGAGGGGGAAACACCATATATTTT.